This TCR beta chain was documented in a study of regulatory T cells in long-lasting Graves disease. Background on the study: For a period under 3 months, newly diagnosed Graves' patients had taken antithyroid drugs. Overall study results and limits: TRBV28 was favored in persistent disease, as were TRBJ1-2 and TRBJ2-5. Newly diagnosed Graves' patients had higher TCR diversity than persistent ones. Persistent patients shared more public clonotypes (around 3,000) than new patients (about 930).

The time point denotes: newly diagnosed GD, antithyroid drugs for less than 3 months. Extracted RNA from PBMCs served as the source of the TCR library. The authors built TCR beta libraries using iRepertoire HTBI primers and Arm-PCR of CDR3 regions. From the multiplex PCR reads, TCRdb called clonotypes with MiXCR, one entry per CDR3 protein. The repertoire holds 240,000 or so distinct CDR3 sequences, with over 20% as singletons. This clonotype has a count of ten or more. Its cognate antigen is unknown. The trim removed 3 bases at V and 7 bases at J, leaving 14 bases unmatched. CDR3 size: 16 residues. Germline-derived CDR1 and CDR2 are SQVTM and ANQGSEA.

This receptor was taken from a female donor with Graves disease. The specimen was peripheral blood mononuclear cells (PBMCs), collected at new diagnosis, from a patient treated with antithyroid drugs. The rearrangement uses TRBV29-1 and TRBJ2-1; TRBD1 matches 8 bases. For the CDR3, the DNA is TGCAGCGTTGACCTAGGGACAGGCTCTGTGGATAATGAGCAGTTCTTC. It is translated as CSVDLGTGSVDNEQFF.